This TCR beta chain was documented in a study of shared clonotypes between healthy human individuals. Study findings and constraints: A limitation of the genetic and exposure-history diversity represented arose from few donors. Memory subsets generally showed smaller estimated richness than naive subsets did. Sampling covered blood only; tissue repertoires likely differ.

Of note for this clone: What it recognizes is unknown.

Trimming pared 6 bases from V and 4 bases from J, leaving 16 bases between. This CDR3 is built from 15 residues. Germline V lookup: CDR1 MDHEN, CDR2 SYDVKM. Libraries were prepared by immunoSEQ multiplex PCR; TCRdb keeps only in-frame clonotypes and omits some of them. The sample includes about 1.1 million clones, approximately 80% of them seen just once. All donors qualified as healthy HIV-negative adults and had experienced no recent acute infections or vaccinations. The receptor was isolated from a man aged 18 to 30 in good health. Some clones in this sample may be carry-over from other donors' samples. The sequenced sample was memory CD4+ T cells from PBMCs. As to subset: CD45RA-negative fraction. The chain employs TRBV28 and TRBJ2-1; D is uncertain. The CDR3 loop reads CASSNQPGVYNEQFF. CDR3 nucleotide sequence: TGTGCCAGCAGCAATCAACCAGGAGTATACAATGAGCAGTTCTTC.